The 22 T cell receptor beta chains in this list originate from one sample, sequenced in a study of Tregs in tolerant kidney transplant recipients. Recipients received nonmyeloablative bone marrow transplants from related graft donors, with transient mixed chimerism. Assay: immunoSEQ multiplex PCR; the TCRdb copy retains only in-frame clones and omits some. This table holds roughly 80,000 clones, roughly nine tenths found once. The sequenced sample was CD4+ T cells from blood (PBMCs), obtained 24 months after the transplant. Receptor source: a human patient who received a combined kidney and bone marrow transplant. Some of the T cells may derive from the graft donor.

This sequence joins TRBV28 and TRBJ2-1; D call uncertain. Germline V gene sequence: CDR1 MDHEN, CDR2 SYDVKM. The ends were cut back, 3 bases at V and 6 bases at J, with 6 bases in the middle. This CDR3 is built from 12 residues. CDR3 DNA: TGTGCCAGCAGTTTCGGAGTCAATGAGCAGTTCTTC. It specifies CASSFGVNEQFF.

The rearrangement uses TRBV7-2 and TRBJ2-1; no clear D. The germline V gene has CDR1 SGHTA and CDR2 FQGNSA. This CDR3 region has 14 residues. V gave up 5 bases and J gave up 2 bases, with 10 bases separating them. Written as DNA, the CDR3 is TGTGCCAGCAGCCCCCACAAGACCTACAATGAGCAGTTCTTC. It is translated as CASSPHKTYNEQFF.

The rearrangement links TRBV5-1 to TRBJ1-2; 7 bases fit TRBD1. The V segment lost 3 bases and the J segment 1 base; nucleotides outside the gene matches: 9. Germline lookup yields CDR1 SGHRS and CDR2 YFSETQ. This CDR3 contains 16 residues. This CDR3 reads CASSWDRAGFNYGYTF. The CDR3 nucleotides read TGCGCCAGCAGCTGGGACAGAGCGGGTTTTAACTATGGCTACACCTTC.

The V call is TRBV10-3, the J call TRBJ2-2; TRBD2 agrees at 14 bases. This CDR3 contains 17 residues. The V and J ends lost 8 bases and 2 bases, in that order; junction bases with no gene match: 7. Per germline, CDR1 ENHRY and CDR2 SYGVKD. CDR3 in amino acids: CAIGWTSGGLNTGELFF. The DNA for the CDR3 is TGTGCCATCGGGTGGACTAGCGGGGGGCTTAACACCGGGGAGCTGTTTTTT.

The chain employs TRBV6-1 and TRBJ2-2, with D possibly TRBD1 on 6 matching bases. The germline gives CDR1 MNHNS, CDR2 SASEGT. Trimming took 2 bases from V and 4 from J, leaving 11 bases between them. CDR3 size: 15 residues. CDR3 amino acids: CASSEPGHSTGELFF. For the CDR3, the DNA is TGTGCCAGCAGTGAACCGGGACATAGCACCGGGGAGCTGTTTTTT.

The genes are TRBV11-2 and TRBJ1-1; 7 bases line up with TRBD1. The CDR3 spans 15 residues. Germline V gene sequence: CDR1 SGHAT, CDR2 FQNNGV. After removal of 5 bases from V and 6 bases from J, the junction contained 12 bases not matched to a gene. Written as DNA, the CDR3 is TGTGCCAGCAGCCTAACAGGGGCCGGTCTCTCTGAAGCTTTCTTT. Translated, it gives CASSLTGAGLSEAFF.

The gene calls are TRBV7-8 and TRBJ1-5; 7 nucleotides line up with TRBD1. The CDR3 loop spans 16 amino acids. V lost 5 bases, J lost 6 bases, and 13 bases stayed unmatched. Germline assignment: CDR1 SGHVS and CDR2 FQNEAQ. The CDR3 region has the DNA TGTGCCAGCAGCACCCAGGACAGGCGAGGGGCTCAGCCCCAGCATTTT. Its translation is CASSTQDRRGAQPQHF.

The rearrangement links TRBV10-3 to TRBJ2-5, with 7 bases matching TRBD1. Near its end, the DNA agrees better with TRBJ2-7, so the J call may be wrong. From germline, CDR1 is ENHRY and CDR2 SYGVKD. There are 13 residues in the CDR3. CDR3: CAITPRQGYEQYF. In DNA form, the CDR3 reads TGTGCCATCACCCCAAGACAGGGTTACGAGCAGTACTTC.

The CDR3 DNA follows: TGTGCCAGCAGCTCACTCAAGCGGGGACTAGGCACTAATTACTACGAGCAGTACTTC. This sequence encodes CASSSLKRGLGTNYYEQYF. The gene calls are TRBV11-2 and TRBJ2-7; 8 bases map to TRBD2. This CDR3 is 19 amino acids long. J lost 3 bases, V lost 4 bases, and 20 bases had no gene match. Germline values: CDR1 SGHAT, CDR2 FQNNGV. The entire variable domain, with the rest obtained from reference TRBV11-2 and TRBJ2-7, is as follows: EAGVAQSPRYKIIEKRQSVAFWCNPISGHATLYWYQQILGQGPKLLIQFQNNGVVDDSQLPKDRFSAERLKGVDSTLKIQPAKLEDSAVYLCASSSLKRGLGTNYYEQYFGPGTRLTVT.

V and J are TRBV19 and TRBJ1-1; TRBD1 matches 9 bases. Trimming took 4 bases from V and 7 from J; bases not matched to a gene: 10. The CDR3 is 15 amino acids. Germline V lookup: CDR1 LNHDA, CDR2 SQIVND (reference sequence). In DNA, the CDR3 is TGTGCCAGTAGTACCCCCAACAGGGGGCAGGGTGAAGCTTTCTTT. The encoded protein is CASSTPNRGQGEAFF. The full variable domain, in which reference TRBV19 and TRBJ1-1 provide the parts outside the CDR3, is DGGITQSPKYLFRKEGQNVTLSCEQNLNHDAMYWYRQDPGQGLRLIYYSQIVNDFQKGDIAEGYSVSREKKESFPLTVTSAQKNPTAFYLCASSTPNRGQGEAFFGQGTRLTVV.

This chain connects TRBV7-3 to TRBJ2-7; 8 bases agree with TRBD1. Germline CDR1 reads SGHTA; CDR2 reads FQGTGA. The CDR3 has 13 amino acids. V gave up 4 bases and J gave up 4 bases; unmatched junction bases: 3. CDR3 protein: CASSSGTGYEQYF. The DNA for the CDR3 is TGTGCCAGCAGCTCCGGGACAGGTTACGAGCAGTACTTC.

Regarding this clone: Other nucleotide sequences in the sample specify the same CDR3. The rearrangement uses TRBV6-5 and TRBJ1-2; D not certain. V was shortened by 9 bases and J by 0 bases, with 8 bases between the two germline ends. CDR1 and CDR2 (germline): MNHEY, SVGAGI. The CDR3 has 12 amino acids. The CDR3 protein is CASSPSNYGYTF. CDR3 bases: TGTGCCAGTAGCCCCTCTAACTATGGCTACACCTTC.

The chain links TRBV10-3 to TRBJ2-2; 9 bases map to TRBD1. From germline, CDR1 is ENHRY and CDR2 SYGVKD. With 4 bases clipped from V and 6 bases from J, the junction kept 9 bases outside the gene matches. This CDR3 region has 16 residues. The chain's CDR3 is CAISGRPGQGAGELFF. In DNA, the CDR3 is TGTGCCATCAGTGGGCGACCGGGACAGGGAGCCGGGGAGCTGTTTTTT.

This rearrangement joins TRBV6-5 to TRBJ1-1, with TRBD1 as a possible D gene (6 bases). The V and J ends lost 4 bases and 5 bases respectively, with 11 bases between them. CDR3 length equals 13 residues. The germline V gene encodes CDR1 MNHEY and CDR2 SVGAGI. CDR3 in amino acids: CASSSAGATEAFF. The DNA for the CDR3 is TGTGCCAGCAGTTCCGCGGGGGCAACTGAAGCTTTCTTT.

The genes are TRBV29-1 and TRBJ2-7; D is undetermined. In germline, CDR1 is SQVTM, CDR2 ANQGSEA. The length of the CDR3 is 12 residues. V dropped 3 bases and J dropped 2 bases, with 8 bases sitting between them. The DNA of the CDR3 is TGCAGCGTTGAGCCAGAACCCTACGAGCAGTACTTC. It yields the protein CSVEPEPYEQYF.

The V gene is TRBV5-1, the J gene TRBJ1-4; the match to TRBD1 covers 9 bases. The CDR3 runs to 15 residues. CDR1 and CDR2 (germline): SGHRS, YFSETQ. V dropped 2 bases and J dropped 4; count of bases not matched to a gene: 3. CDR3 coding DNA: TGCGCCAGCAGCTTACAGGGGGCGAGTAATGAAAAACTGTTTTTT. Amino acids: CASSLQGASNEKLFF.

This clone has only one observation. This chain uses TRBV7-9 with TRBJ1-1, with D unclear. The CDR3 contains 13 residues. The ends were cut back, 2 bases at V and 5 bases at J, with 9 bases in the middle. Germline values: CDR1 SEHNR, CDR2 FQNEAQ (reference sequence). CDR3 amino acids: CASSLKGGTEAFF. The CDR3 nucleotides are TGTGCCAGCAGCTTAAAAGGAGGGACTGAAGCTTTCTTT.

The V gene is TRBV28, the J gene TRBJ2-2; unclear D gene. The V gene's germline CDR1 is MDHEN and CDR2 SYDVKM. V was clipped by 6 bases and J by 5 bases, with 7 bases between them. The CDR3 runs to 12 residues. The CDR3 bases are TGTGCCAGCAGAACTATTACCGGGGAGCTGTTTTTT. Amino acid sequence: CASRTITGELFF.

The rearrangement joins TRBV15 to TRBJ2-3, with D possibly being TRBD1 (6 bases). Germline assignment: CDR1 LNHNV and CDR2 YYDKDF (reference sequence). V was cut by 1 base and J by 4 bases, with 12 bases left in between. The CDR3 consists of 15 residues. Written as DNA, the CDR3 is TGTGCCACCAGCAGAGGACCAGGGGTCGCAGATACGCAGTATTTT. Its protein is CATSRGPGVADTQYF.

The V and J genes are TRBV7-2 and TRBJ2-7, with 9 bases fitting TRBD2. The CDR3 runs to 17 residues. Losses at the gene ends were 2 bases for V and 3 bases for J; bases not matched to a gene: 11. The V gene's germline CDR1 is SGHTA and CDR2 FQGNSA. The CDR3 protein is CASSLNLAGLKFYEQYF. Written as DNA, the CDR3 is TGTGCCAGCAGCTTAAATCTAGCGGGGCTAAAGTTCTACGAGCAGTACTTC.

The V and J genes are TRBV10-3 and TRBJ2-3; 11 bases agree with TRBD2. Germline V gene sequence: CDR1 ENHRY, CDR2 SYGVKD. The CDR3 runs to 19 residues. The J segment lost 0 bases and the V segment lost 4 bases, leaving 12 bases of the junction unmatched. The CDR3 DNA reads as TGTGCCATCAGTGCTGGACAAGTGCGGACTAGCGGGAGCACAGATACGCAGTATTTT. Translation gives CAISAGQVRTSGSTDTQYF.

The chain has TRBV5-6 and TRBJ2-5; TRBD1 aligns across 7 bases. The CDR3 length is 16 residues. V gave up 6 bases and J gave up 1 base; unmatched junction bases: 12. Germline lookup yields CDR1 SGHDT and CDR2 YYEEEE. CDR3 sequence reads: CASTRPPAGGQETQYF. The DNA for the CDR3 is TGTGCCAGCACCCGTCCCCCGGCAGGGGGCCAAGAGACCCAGTACTTC. The whole variable domain, filled in from reference TRBV5-6 and TRBJ2-5, reads DAGVTQSPTHLIKTRGQQVTLRCSPKSGHDTVSWYQQALGQGPQFIFQYYEEEERQRGNFPDRFSGHQFPNYSSELNVNALLLGDSALYLCASTRPPAGGQETQYFGPGTRLLVL.